Reported below is one T cell receptor beta chain. Its antigen is as yet unknown. The study sampled nominally healthy donors, though unrecorded immune exposures were likely. The data were taken from a study of cytomegalovirus exposure and HLA in healthy donors. Whole-study findings and limits: Confirmation in vitro established that a few CMV-associated chains were specific for CMV antigens. A few V segments could not be told apart, such as TRBV6-2 and TRBV6-3, and were left out.

Trimming removed 2 bases from V and 5 bases from J, with 15 bases in between. Germline V gives CDR1 MGHRA, CDR2 YSYEKL. There are 15 residues in the CDR3. 13 Jbeta primers and 60 Vbeta primers were used for the PCR. Profiling relied on immunoSEQ multiplex PCR, and the TCRdb table lists in-frame clones only, not all of them. The sample includes a few hundred thousand clones, around 75% of them seen just once. The sequenced sample consisted of PBMCs. This sequence joins TRBV4-1 and TRBJ2-5; TRBD1 might be the D (5 bases). This clonotype originated in a woman in her twenties or thirties in good health and CMV-seronegative. The chain's CDR3 is CASSQFSGLVETQYF. The CDR3, as DNA: TGCGCCAGCAGCCAATTTTCAGGGTTAGTTGAGACCCAGTACTTC.